This paragraph covers one TCR beta chain sequence. This sample was included in a study of blood T cell repertoires in COVID-19. Across the whole study: T cells, B-cell-depleted T cells, or PBMCs supplied cDNA or gDNA.

Trimming pared 1 base from V and 4 bases from J, leaving 14 bases between. The CDR3 is made up of 15 amino acids. In germline, CDR1 is LGHDT, CDR2 YNNKEL (reference sequence). In the original workflow: Researchers report that nucleated cell counts were estimated from reference gene primer amplification. TCRdb keeps only in-frame clones here, not all; method: immunoSEQ multiplex PCR. V and J calls and clone size are as listed in that table; D and trimming were resolved from the DNA. Here the sample spans about 49,000 clones, about three quarters being singletons. The sample was peripheral blood. The J gene is TRBJ2-7, the V gene TRBV3-1 (or the pseudogene TRBV3-2); possible D gene TRBD2, 6 bases. This TCR was recovered from a man in his sixties or seventies with active or convalescent COVID-19. The CDR3 coding sequence is TGTGCCAGCAGCCAAGGAAGCGGAGGGACGTACGAGCAGTACTTC. Translating it yields CASSQGSGGTYEQYF.